Below, 23 T cell receptor beta chains from the same sample are listed, as sequenced in a study of monozygotic twins with inflammatory bowel disease. TCRdb reprocessed the 5' RACE reads, keeping one entry per CDR3 protein, no DNA. The sample totals about 160,000 distinct CDR3 sequences. Sequencing was performed on blood. The source is a human donor with ulcerative colitis or Crohn's disease, or a healthy co-twin of an affected twin (not recorded which).

J is TRBJ2-7 and V is TRBV10-3. Germline V gives CDR1 ENHRY, CDR2 SYGVKD. The CDR3 extends over 15 amino acids. The chain's CDR3 is CAISKRRQEIYEQYF.

This chain connects TRBV30 to TRBJ1-2; checking the TCRdb D call of TRBD1 is not possible without DNA. The CDR3 sequence is 13 residues long. Germline CDR1 reads GTSNPN; CDR2 reads SVGIG (reference sequence). The CDR3 is CAWTRGQDYGYTF.

This rearrangement joins TRBV20-1 to TRBJ2-7; TCRdb indicates TRBD2, and absent DNA this call remains unverified. Germline assignment: CDR1 DFQATT and CDR2 SNEGSKA (reference sequence). The CDR3 is 14 amino acids. The CDR3 loop reads CSAFGLAENYEQYF.

The rearrangement links TRBV11-2 to TRBJ1-6. The germline CDR1 and CDR2 sequences are SGHAT and FQNNGV. The CDR3 sequence is 15 residues long. CDR3 sequence: CASSPNGGGNSPLHF.

The V and J genes are TRBV2 and TRBJ2-2. Germline V lookup: CDR1 SNHLY, CDR2 FYNNEI. The CDR3 contains 15 residues. CDR3: CASTMGSRRSGELFF. Looking up the rest from reference TRBV2 and TRBJ2-2 gives the full variable domain: EPEVTQTPSHQVTQMGQEVILRCVPISNHLYFYWYRQILGQKVEFLVSFYNNEISEKSEIFDDQFSVERPDGSNFTLKIRSTKLEDSAMYFCASTMGSRRSGELFFGEGSRLTVL.

This sequence joins TRBV30 and TRBJ2-7; with no DNA, the TCRdb D assignment of TRBD1 cannot be verified. Germline V lookup: CDR1 GTSNPN, CDR2 SVGIG (reference sequence). CDR3 length equals 14 residues. The CDR3 loop is CAWSDRGLPYEQYF.

V is TRBV5-6 and J is TRBJ2-5; TCRdb outputs TRBD1, but without DNA this stays unchecked. The length of the CDR3 is 15 residues. CDR1 SGHDT and CDR2 YYEEEE come from the germline V gene. The CDR3 loop reads CASSVGYRAQETQYF.

This rearrangement joins TRBV5-3 to TRBJ2-3; there is no DNA to check the TCRdb D call of TRBD1. TRBV5-3 is placed among ORFs of uncertain function. CDR3 length equals 16 residues. CDR3 in amino acids: CARSLFRAGHADTQYF.

The rearrangement joins TRBV6-2 or TRBV6-3 to TRBJ2-7. Germline V gene lookup returns CDR1 MNHEY and CDR2 SVGEGT. This CDR3 spans 12 amino acids. CDR3 sequence: CASSYSWVEQYF.

J is TRBJ2-1 and V is TRBV11-2; absent DNA, TCRdb's TRBD1 call cannot be checked. The CDR3 sequence is 15 residues long. Germline V gene lookup returns CDR1 SGHAT and CDR2 FQNNGV. The CDR3: CASSQGAAGFNEQFF.

The chain recombines TRBV20-1 with TRBJ2-1; the D call of TRBD2 rests on TCRdb alone, since no DNA is present to check it. The CDR3 is 14 amino acids. Looked up from germline, CDR1 is DFQATT and CDR2 is SNEGSKA (reference sequence). This chain's CDR3 is CSAHLAGPYNEQFF.

The chain is built from TRBV5-1 and TRBJ2-7; lacking DNA, the TRBD2 call made by TCRdb goes unchecked. This CDR3 region has 15 residues. From germline, CDR1 is SGHRS and CDR2 YFSETQ. This CDR3 reads CASSLVSSGPYEQYF.

The chain couples TRBV7-2 to TRBJ2-2; TCRdb indicates TRBD1, and absent DNA this call remains unverified. This CDR3 spans 16 amino acids. Germline V gene data show CDR1 as SGHTA and CDR2 as FQGNSA. CDR3 loop: CASSSIGTGVHGELFF.

The V and J genes are TRBV27 and TRBJ2-7; the TCRdb call, TRBD2, lacks DNA for checking. Germline CDR1 is MNHEY and CDR2 is SMNVEV (reference sequence). This CDR3 region has 17 residues. The CDR3 reads CASSLGGSGSNGYEQYF.

The chain joins TRBV29-1 to TRBJ2-5; as DNA is missing, the TRBD1 call by TCRdb cannot be tested. In germline, CDR1 is SQVTM, CDR2 ANQGSEA. The CDR3 is 14 residues long. The CDR3: CSDGTGDFQETQYF.

This CDR3 is CASSDLGAQPQHF. The chain recombines TRBV4-1 with TRBJ1-5; TCRdb designates TRBD1, a call that cannot be tested without DNA. CDR1 and CDR2 from the germline V gene are MGHRA and YSYEKL. The CDR3 extends over 13 amino acids.

The chain uses TRBV5-6 and TRBJ2-1; TCRdb lists TRBD1, though no DNA is available to test this call. The CDR3 extends over 13 amino acids. CDR1 and CDR2 (germline): SGHDT, YYEEEE. The CDR3 loop is CASSFGGSREQFF.

V is TRBV20-1 and J is TRBJ2-3. Per the germline V gene, CDR1 is DFQATT and CDR2 is SNEGSKA (reference sequence). The CDR3 totals 14 residues. The CDR3 spells CSADDVDYTDTQYF.

The rearrangement joins TRBV4-1 to TRBJ2-1; TCRdb designates TRBD2, a call that cannot be tested without DNA. From germline, CDR1 is MGHRA and CDR2 YSYEKL. The CDR3 covers 15 residues. The CDR3 loop is CASSQYRGGYNEQFF.

The chain links TRBV19 to TRBJ2-2; the TRBD1 assignment by TCRdb is unverifiable without DNA. The CDR3 runs to 13 residues. From germline, CDR1 is LNHDA and CDR2 SQIVND (reference sequence). The chain's CDR3 is CASSTGQTGELFF.

This chain joins TRBV20-1 and TRBJ1-5. The germline CDR1 and CDR2 sequences are DFQATT and SNEGSKA (reference sequence). This CDR3 contains 16 residues. CDR3 residues: CSARGHPPSSNQPQHF.

The chain joins TRBV7-9 to TRBJ2-3; TCRdb outputs TRBD1, but without DNA this stays unchecked. CDR1 and CDR2 from the germline V gene are SEHNR and FQNEAQ (reference sequence). CDR3 length: 16 residues. CDR3 protein: CASSFLQGVSTDTQYF.

The chain is built from TRBV10-3 and TRBJ2-5; no DNA is available, so the TRBD2 call from TCRdb remains unchecked. Germline V gene sequence: CDR1 ENHRY, CDR2 SYGVKD. CDR3 length: 14 residues. The chain's CDR3 is CATRRLAEQETQYF.